The next 24 T cell receptor beta chains were all read from a single sample in a study of monozygotic twins with inflammatory bowel disease (dated by TCRdb to the late 2010s). The library was built by means of 5' RACE. Sequenced using an Illumina HiSeq 2500. TCRdb reanalyzed the reads, keeping one entry per CDR3 protein sequence and omitting DNA. The table kept for this sample lists about 350,000 distinct CDR3 sequences. The ten most abundant clones make up around 2% of the sample. Material: blood. The receptors stem from a human donor with ulcerative colitis or Crohn's disease, or a healthy co-twin of an affected twin (not recorded which).

V and J are TRBV14 and TRBJ2-1; TCRdb's D gene call, TRBD1, goes unchecked for lack of DNA. The CDR3 totals 17 residues. The germline gives CDR1 SGHDN, CDR2 FVKESK. Here the CDR3 reads CASSQTLQGQPTNEQFF.

The rearrangement uses TRBV12-3 or TRBV12-4 and TRBJ2-5. The CDR3 spans 15 residues. The CDR3 loop is CASSLSSGWQETQYF.

The rearrangement links TRBV4-3 to TRBJ2-2; TCRdb reports TRBD1, a call that lacks DNA to check it against. CDR1 and CDR2 from the germline V gene are LGHNA and YSLEER. The CDR3 is made up of 18 amino acids. CDR3 sequence reads: CASSQDRTGGGNTGELFF.

CDR3 protein: CASSLELVNTEAFF. The V call is TRBV5-1, the J call TRBJ1-1. There are 14 residues in the CDR3. Per the germline V gene, CDR1 is SGHRS and CDR2 is YFSETQ.

The genes are TRBV5-1 and TRBJ1-1. Germline V CDR1 and CDR2: SGHRS, YFSETQ. The CDR3 has 13 amino acids. CDR3 sequence: CASSLAGNTEAFF.

The rearrangement uses TRBV5-1 and TRBJ2-6; TCRdb calls TRBD1, which cannot be checked without DNA. CDR1 and CDR2 (germline): SGHRS, YFSETQ. The CDR3 contains 16 residues. CDR3: CASRRTGTSGANVLTF.

CDR3 residues: CSVASGTEFPSLGNTIYF. V gene TRBV29-1 combines with J gene TRBJ1-3; TCRdb returns TRBD1, unconfirmable since there is no DNA. Germline V gene data show CDR1 as SQVTM and CDR2 as ANQGSEA. This CDR3 is built from 18 residues.

This chain connects TRBV7-2 to TRBJ1-1. CDR3 size: 14 residues. Germline V CDR1 and CDR2: SGHTA, FQGNSA. Here the CDR3 reads CASSLGFMNTEAFF.

V and J are TRBV5-4 and TRBJ2-3. The CDR3 length is 12 residues. Germline CDR1 SGHNT, CDR2 YYREEE (reference sequence). The CDR3 here is CASSPNSHTQYF.

The chain combines TRBV27 with TRBJ1-2. From germline, CDR1 is MNHEY and CDR2 SMNVEV (reference sequence). This CDR3 is 16 amino acids long. The CDR3 sequence: CASRPEPGSRRYGYTF.

The J gene is TRBJ2-1, the V gene TRBV7-3. The CDR3 contains 13 residues. Germline V gene lookup returns CDR1 SGHTA and CDR2 FQGTGA. The CDR3 sequence: CASSSDVSDEQFF.

CDR3 residues: CASRAGGGNNEQFF. V gene TRBV5-6 combines with J gene TRBJ2-1; with no DNA, the TCRdb D assignment of TRBD1 cannot be verified. This CDR3 has 14 residues. In germline, CDR1 is SGHDT, CDR2 YYEEEE.

The genes are TRBV5-1 and TRBJ2-7. The V gene's germline CDR1 is SGHRS and CDR2 YFSETQ. The CDR3 covers 11 residues. This chain's CDR3 is CASGESYEQYF.

The J gene is TRBJ2-3, the V gene TRBV3-1. The CDR3 length is 12 residues. Germline V gene lookup returns CDR1 LGHDT and CDR2 YNNKEL (reference sequence). CDR3 sequence: CASSQAADTQYF.

This chain joins TRBV12-3 or TRBV12-4 and TRBJ2-7; lacking DNA, the TRBD1 call made by TCRdb goes unchecked. The CDR3 contains 14 residues. CDR3 region: CASSLGDRFDEQYF.

The J gene is TRBJ2-3, the V gene TRBV5-4; TCRdb's D call of TRBD1 is untestable without DNA. Germline values: CDR1 SGHNT, CDR2 YYREEE (reference sequence). The CDR3 is 14 amino acids. This CDR3 is CASNQGLGTDTQYF. Full variable domain (outside the CDR3, taken from reference TRBV5-4 and TRBJ2-3): ETGVTQSPTHLIKTRGQQVTLRCSSQSGHNTVSWYQQALGQGPQFIFQYYREEENGRGNFPPRFSGLQFPNYSSELNVNALELDDSALYLCASNQGLGTDTQYFGPGTRLTVL.

V gene TRBV18 combines with J gene TRBJ2-7. Germline values: CDR1 KGHSH, CDR2 LQKENI. This CDR3 contains 11 residues. This CDR3 reads CASSPSHEQYF.

CDR3 sequence reads: CATRPGGWDSPLHF. This rearrangement joins TRBV25-1 to TRBJ1-6; TCRdb picks TRBD1, but there is no DNA to check that call. The CDR3 consists of 14 residues. Germline lookup yields CDR1 MGHDK and CDR2 SYGVNS. Variable domain in full (rest from reference TRBV25-1 and TRBJ1-6): EADIYQTPRYLVIGTGKKITLECSQTMGHDKMYWYQQDPGMELHLIHYSYGVNSTEKGDLSSESTVSRIRTEHFPLTLESARPSHTSQYLCATRPGGWDSPLHFGNGTRLTVT.

The J gene is TRBJ2-3, the V gene TRBV10-3; TCRdb's D call, TRBD2, is unchecked because there is no DNA. CDR1 is ENHRY and CDR2 is SYGVKD in the germline V gene. The CDR3 runs to 14 residues. CDR3 residues: CAISEEGSTDTQYF.

The V call is TRBV4-1, the J call TRBJ2-7. CDR3 length: 13 amino acids. Germline loops: CDR1 MGHRA, CDR2 YSYEKL. The CDR3 loop is CASSHDRGYEQYF.

This sequence joins TRBV4-3 and TRBJ2-5; TCRdb selects TRBD1, and the lack of DNA leaves this call unchecked. Germline assignment: CDR1 LGHNA and CDR2 YSLEER. This CDR3 region has 15 residues. The CDR3 is CASSQGQGLRETQYF.

The chain recombines TRBV27 with TRBJ1-2; the D call from TCRdb, TRBD1, cannot be confirmed without DNA. This CDR3 region has 15 residues. The germline V gene has CDR1 MNHEY and CDR2 SMNVEV (reference sequence). This CDR3 reads CASSPSLGGAGGYTF.

The rearrangement links TRBV29-1 to TRBJ1-1. The germline V gene encodes CDR1 SQVTM and CDR2 ANQGSEA. This CDR3 comprises 14 residues. The CDR3 sequence: CSVGYNVPNTEAFF.

The V gene is TRBV5-1, the J gene TRBJ2-3; TCRdb's D call of TRBD1 is untestable without DNA. This CDR3 has 14 residues. The germline V gene has CDR1 SGHRS and CDR2 YFSETQ. The CDR3 loop is CASSRDRRTDTQYF.